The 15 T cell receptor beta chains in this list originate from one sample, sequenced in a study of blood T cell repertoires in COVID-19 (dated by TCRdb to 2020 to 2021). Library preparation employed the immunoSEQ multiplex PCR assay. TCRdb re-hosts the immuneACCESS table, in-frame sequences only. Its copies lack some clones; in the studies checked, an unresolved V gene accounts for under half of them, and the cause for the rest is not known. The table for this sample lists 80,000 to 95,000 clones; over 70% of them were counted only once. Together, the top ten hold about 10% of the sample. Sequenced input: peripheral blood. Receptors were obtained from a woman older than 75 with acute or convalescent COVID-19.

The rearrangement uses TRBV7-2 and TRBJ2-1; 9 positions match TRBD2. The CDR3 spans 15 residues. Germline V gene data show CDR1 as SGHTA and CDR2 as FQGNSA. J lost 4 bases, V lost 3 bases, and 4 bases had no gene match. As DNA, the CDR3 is TGTGCCAGCAGCTTCCTAGCGGGGAGATACAATGAGCAGTTCTTC. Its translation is CASSFLAGRYNEQFF.

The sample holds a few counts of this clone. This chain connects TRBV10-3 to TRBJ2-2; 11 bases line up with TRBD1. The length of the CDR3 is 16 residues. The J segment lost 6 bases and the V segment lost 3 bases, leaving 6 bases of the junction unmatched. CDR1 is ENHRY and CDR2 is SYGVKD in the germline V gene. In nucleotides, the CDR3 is TGTGCCATCAGTGACTTGGACAGGGGGCTGGCCGGGGAGCTGTTTTTT. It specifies CAISDLDRGLAGELFF.

The CDR3 DNA reads as TGTGCCAGCAGTCCTATTCCCTTTAGCGGGGGGGCCGGCGAGCAGTACTTC. This translates into CASSPIPFSGGAGEQYF. This chain uses TRBV6-6 with TRBJ2-7; TRBD2 agrees at 11 bases. Germline lookup yields CDR1 MNHNY and CDR2 SVGAGI (reference sequence). V trimming: 5 bases; J trimming: 6 bases; junction bases outside the gene matches: 15. CDR3 length: 17 amino acids.

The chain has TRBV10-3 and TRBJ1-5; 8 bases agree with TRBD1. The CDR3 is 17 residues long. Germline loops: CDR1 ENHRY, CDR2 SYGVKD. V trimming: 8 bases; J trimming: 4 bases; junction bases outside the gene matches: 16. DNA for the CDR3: TGTGCCATCTCCGGGACAGGAGGATTGGAAAGGAATCAGCCCCAGCATTTT. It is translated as CAISGTGGLERNQPQHF.

CDR3 bases: TGTGCCAGCAGCCCAGGGACAGGTCCTGAAGCTTTCTTT. It encodes CASSPGTGPEAFF. This sequence joins TRBV7-3 and TRBJ1-1, with 8 bases lining up with TRBD1. CDR1 and CDR2 (germline): SGHTA, FQGTGA. The V gene end was trimmed by 5 bases and the J gene end by 6 bases; junction bases not matched to a gene: 5. The CDR3 spans 13 residues.

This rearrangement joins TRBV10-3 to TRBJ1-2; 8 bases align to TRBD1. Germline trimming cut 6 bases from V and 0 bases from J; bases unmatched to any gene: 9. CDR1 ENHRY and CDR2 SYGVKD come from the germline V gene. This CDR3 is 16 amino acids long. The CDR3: CAISQGAPSANYGYTF. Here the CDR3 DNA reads TGTGCCATCAGCCAGGGGGCCCCCTCAGCTAACTATGGCTACACCTTC.

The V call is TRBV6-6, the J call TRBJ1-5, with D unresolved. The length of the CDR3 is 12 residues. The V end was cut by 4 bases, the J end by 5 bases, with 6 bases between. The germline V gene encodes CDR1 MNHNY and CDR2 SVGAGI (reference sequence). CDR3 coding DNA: TGTGCCAGCAGTTCTAATGATCAGCCCCAGCATTTT. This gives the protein CASSSNDQPQHF.

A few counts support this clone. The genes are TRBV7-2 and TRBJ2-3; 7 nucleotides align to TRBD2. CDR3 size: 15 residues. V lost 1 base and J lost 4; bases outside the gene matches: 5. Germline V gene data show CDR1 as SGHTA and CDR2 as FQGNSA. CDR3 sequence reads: CASSLDAGEADTQYF. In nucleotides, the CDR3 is TGTGCCAGCAGCTTAGATGCGGGAGAGGCAGATACGCAGTATTTT.

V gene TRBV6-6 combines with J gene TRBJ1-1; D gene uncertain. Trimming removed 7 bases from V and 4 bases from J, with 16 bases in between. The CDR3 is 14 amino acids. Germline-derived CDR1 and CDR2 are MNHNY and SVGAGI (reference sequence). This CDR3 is CASKGGRDFTEAFF. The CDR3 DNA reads TGTGCCAGCAAGGGAGGCCGAGACTTCACTGAAGCTTTCTTT.

CDR3 DNA: TGTGCCAGCAGCCCTGGGGGGTCTTATGGCTACACCTTC. It codes for CASSPGGSYGYTF. The chain uses TRBV6-4 and TRBJ1-2; the D gene is possibly TRBD1 (5 bases). Trimming removed 6 bases at V and 5 bases at J, with 13 bases between. In germline, CDR1 is MRHNA, CDR2 SNTAGT. The CDR3 is made up of 13 amino acids.

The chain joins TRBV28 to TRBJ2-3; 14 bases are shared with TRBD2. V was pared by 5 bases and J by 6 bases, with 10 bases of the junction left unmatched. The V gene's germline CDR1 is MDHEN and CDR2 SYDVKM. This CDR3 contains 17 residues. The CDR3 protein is CASSDHGTSGSRDTQYF. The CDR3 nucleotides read TGTGCCAGCAGTGACCACGGGACTAGCGGGAGTCGGGATACGCAGTATTTT.

Here the CDR3 reads CASSNYRGRATGELFF. CDR3 nucleotides: TGTGCCAGCAGCAACTACAGGGGGCGCGCCACCGGGGAGCTGTTTTTT. This chain uses TRBV7-9 with TRBJ2-2, with 9 bases aligning to TRBD1. Trimming cost V 5 bases and J 4 bases; bases outside gene matches: 8. The germline gives CDR1 SEHNR, CDR2 FQNEAQ (reference sequence). The CDR3 length is 16 residues.

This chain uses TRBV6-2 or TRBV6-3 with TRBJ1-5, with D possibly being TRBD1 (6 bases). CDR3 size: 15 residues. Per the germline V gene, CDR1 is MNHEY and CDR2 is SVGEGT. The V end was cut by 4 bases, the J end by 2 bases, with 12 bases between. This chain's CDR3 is CASSWDNHGNQPQHF. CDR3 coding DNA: TGTGCCAGCAGTTGGGACAACCATGGCAATCAGCCCCAGCATTTT.

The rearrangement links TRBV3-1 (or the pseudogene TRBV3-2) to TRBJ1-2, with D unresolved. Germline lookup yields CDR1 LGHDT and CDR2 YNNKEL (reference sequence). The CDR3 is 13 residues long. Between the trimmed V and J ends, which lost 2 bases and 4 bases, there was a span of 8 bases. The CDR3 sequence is CASSQQARYGYTF. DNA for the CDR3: TGTGCCAGCAGCCAACAGGCTCGCTATGGCTACACCTTC.

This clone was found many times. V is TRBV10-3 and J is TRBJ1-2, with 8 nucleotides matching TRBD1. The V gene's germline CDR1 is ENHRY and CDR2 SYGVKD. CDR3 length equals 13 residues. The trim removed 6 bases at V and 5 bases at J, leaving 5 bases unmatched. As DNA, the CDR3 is TGTGCCATCAGCGGACAGGGTGTGTATGGCTACACCTTC. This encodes CAISGQGVYGYTF.